One sample yielded the 20 T cell receptor beta chains listed below, sequenced in a study of naive and memory T cell subsets. The library had UMIs added by 3' ligation of an oligonucleotide to TCR cDNA. Amplification of ligated cDNA took four PCR rounds with SP2 and nested alpha and beta constant primers. A single record per CDR3 protein comes from TCRdb applying MiXCR to the 5' RACE reads. The sample contains more than 50,000 distinct CDR3 sequences, more than 7% of which appear only once. These receptors all stem from a male donor in good health.

The sample holds a few counts of this clonotype. This chain joins TRBV6-1 and TRBJ2-1, with 8 bases identical to TRBD1. CDR1 is MNHNS, CDR2 SASEGT, per germline. The CDR3 sequence is 15 residues long. The junction had 8 bases not matched to a gene; V was cut back by 7 bases and J by 3 bases. The CDR3 reads CASTRGTGFYNEQFF. In nucleotides, the CDR3 is TGTGCCAGCACGCGCGGGACAGGATTCTACAATGAGCAGTTCTTC.

This clonotype was observed many times. CDR3 region: CASTRQGYEQYF. The DNA for the CDR3 is TGTGCCAGCACTCGGCAGGGGTACGAGCAGTACTTC. The gene calls are TRBV12-3 or TRBV12-4 and TRBJ2-7, with D perhaps TRBD1 (6 bases). The V end was cut by 7 bases, the J end by 4 bases, with 11 bases between. CDR3 length equals 12 residues.

This clonotype was detected a few times. V usage is TRBV13 and J usage is TRBJ2-7; 9 positions agree with TRBD2. V lost 0 bases, J lost 11 bases, and 5 bases stayed unmatched. Per germline, CDR1 PRHDT and CDR2 FYEKMQ (reference sequence). This CDR3 has 13 amino acids. CDR3 sequence (DNA): TGTGCCAGCAGCTTAGGTCCTAGCGGGGAGAAGTACTTC. This translates into CASSLGPSGEKYF.

This clonotype came up many times. The chain joins TRBV4-1 to TRBJ2-5; no clear D. The V gene's germline CDR1 is MGHRA and CDR2 YSYEKL. This CDR3 is built from 15 residues. V gave up 3 bases and J gave up 2 bases, with 13 bases separating them. The CDR3 coding sequence is TGCGCCAGCAGCCACCCATGGTCCGATCAAGAGACCCAGTACTTC. Translation: CASSHPWSDQETQYF.

Ten or more counts support this clonotype. The V and J genes are TRBV6-6 and TRBJ2-3, with TRBD2 matching 11 bases. This CDR3 has 16 residues. The junction had 8 bases not matched to a gene; V was cut back by 6 bases and J by 3 bases. From germline, CDR1 is MNHNY and CDR2 SVGAGI (reference sequence). In nucleotides, the CDR3 is TGTGCCAGCAGCCGCATAGCGGGGGGGCCGACAGATACGCAGTATTTT. Translating gives CASSRIAGGPTDTQYF.

This clonotype was counted between two and nine times. The V call is TRBV21-1, the J call TRBJ2-7; the table's TRBD1 call for D was not verified on the DNA. TRBV21-1 is given as a pseudogene. The CDR3 runs to 14 residues. For the CDR3, the DNA is TGTGCCAGCAGCAAGAGAACAAGGGGCTACGAGCAGTACTTC. Translation gives CASSKRTRGYEQYF.

This clonotype appeared a few times. This sequence joins TRBV12-5 and TRBJ2-3; D may be TRBD1 or TRBD2 (6 bases each). The CDR3 extends over 15 amino acids. V was cut by 6 bases and J by 1 base, with 14 bases left in between. Germline V gene data show CDR1 as LGHNT and CDR2 as FRNRAP. The DNA for the CDR3 is TGTGCTAGTGGCCTGGGGGGCGGAGGCACAGATACGCAGTATTTT. This codes for CASGLGGGGTDTQYF.

The chain carries TRBV11-1 and TRBJ1-1; D gene ambiguous. Trimming stripped 2 bases from V and 1 base from J, with 8 bases between. Per the germline V gene, CDR1 is SGHAT and CDR2 is FQDESV (reference sequence). The CDR3 totals 14 residues. CDR3 sequence: CASSLMMANTEAFF. CDR3 DNA sequence: TGTGCCAGCAGCTTAATGATGGCGAACACTGAAGCTTTCTTT.

This clonotype has just a few counts. This chain uses TRBV3-1 with TRBJ2-7; weak D call: TRBD1 (6 bases). Germline V gene data show CDR1 as LGHDT and CDR2 as YNNKEL (reference sequence). V lost 1 base to trimming and J lost 0 bases, with 13 bases between them. The CDR3 spans 16 residues. CDR3 DNA: TGTGCCAGCAGCCAAGGAGGCACAGGGCCCTCCTACGAGCAGTACTTC. Translation: CASSQGGTGPSYEQYF.

There are a few counts of this clonotype. This sequence joins TRBV11-2 and TRBJ2-7, with D possibly TRBD1 on 6 matching bases. Germline-derived CDR1 and CDR2 are SGHAT and FQNNGV. With 5 bases removed from V and 2 bases from J, the gap between germline ends came to 25 bases. This CDR3 spans 18 amino acids. CDR3 in DNA: TGTGCCAGCAGCGAGATAAACAGGGAATCGGGACGGACCTACGAGCAGTACTTC. This sequence encodes CASSEINRESGRTYEQYF.

Ten or more counts support this clonotype. The rearrangement links TRBV20-1 to TRBJ2-1; 7 bases fit TRBD1. The CDR3 length is 15 residues. Germline V gene sequence: CDR1 DFQATT, CDR2 SNEGSKA (reference sequence). After removal of 5 bases from V and 8 bases from J, the junction contained 15 bases not matched to a gene. The CDR3 region is CSAPPSGQGVDEQFF. The CDR3 DNA reads as TGCAGTGCTCCGCCGTCGGGGCAGGGGGTGGATGAGCAGTTCTTC.

CDR3 in DNA: TGCAGCGTACAGGTCAGCACAGATACGCAGTATTTT. As protein: CSVQVSTDTQYF. This chain connects TRBV29-1 to TRBJ2-3, with D possibly matching TRBD1 (5 bases). The CDR3 is 12 amino acids. Germline-derived CDR1 and CDR2 are SQVTM and ANQGSEA. V dropped 6 bases and J dropped 0 bases, with 7 bases sitting between them.

This clonotype appeared a few times. The genes are TRBV5-6 and TRBJ2-1, with D unresolved. CDR1 is SGHDT, CDR2 YYEEEE, per germline. This CDR3 contains 18 residues. Between the trimmed V and J ends, which lost 7 bases and 5 bases, there was a span of 28 bases. The CDR3 DNA is TGTGCCAGCGGCAAACCGCGTGGCTTCTCCCTGAATGACAATGAGCAGTTCTTC. It translates to CASGKPRGFSLNDNEQFF. The full variable domain, its missing parts supplied by reference TRBV5-6 and TRBJ2-1, is DAGVTQSPTHLIKTRGQQVTLRCSPKSGHDTVSWYQQALGQGPQFIFQYYEEEERQRGNFPDRFSGHQFPNYSSELNVNALLLGDSALYLCASGKPRGFSLNDNEQFFGPGTRLTVL.

In this sample, this clonotype turned up a few times. The chain employs TRBV3-1 and TRBJ2-2; TRBD1 agrees at 10 bases. This CDR3 spans 17 amino acids. J was trimmed by 2 bases and V by 3 bases; bases with no gene match: 6. CDR1 LGHDT and CDR2 YNNKEL come from the germline V gene (reference sequence). CDR3 coding DNA: TGTGCCAGCAGCCACGCCGGGACAGGGGCCAACACCGGGGAGCTGTTTTTT. It translates to CASSHAGTGANTGELFF.

This rearrangement joins TRBV5-1 to TRBJ2-1, with D unclear. The CDR3 is 18 residues long. V was shortened by 1 base and J by 9 bases, with 26 bases between the two germline ends. The germline gives CDR1 SGHRS, CDR2 YFSETQ. CDR3 sequence: CASSLFSSEPLAFSEQFF. CDR3 nucleotide sequence: TGCGCCAGCAGCTTGTTCTCCTCCGAGCCCCTGGCCTTTAGTGAGCAGTTCTTC.

This clonotype was picked up many times. The gene calls are TRBV2 and TRBJ1-1; the D gene is possibly TRBD1 (5 bases). CDR3 length: 15 amino acids. Germline V gene sequence: CDR1 SNHLY, CDR2 FYNNEI. V lost 3 bases, J lost 1 base, and 12 bases lay in between. CDR3 amino acids: CASSERGGANTEAFF. The CDR3 DNA follows: TGTGCCAGCAGTGAGCGTGGAGGGGCGAACACTGAAGCTTTCTTT.

This clonotype was seen at least ten times. The gene calls are TRBV9 and TRBJ1-3, with D possibly being TRBD1 (6 bases). Trimming removed 0 bases at V and 8 bases at J, with 12 bases between. The CDR3 loop spans 14 amino acids. CDR1 and CDR2 from the germline V gene are SGDLS and YYNGEE. CDR3 in DNA: TGTGCCAGCAGCGTAGAGGCAAGGGGGGACACCATATATTTT. Translated, it gives CASSVEARGDTIYF.

V gene TRBV4-1 combines with J gene TRBJ2-7; D unresolved. CDR3 length equals 15 residues. The ends were cut back, 1 base at V and 2 bases at J, with 12 bases in the middle. Germline V gives CDR1 MGHRA, CDR2 YSYEKL. CDR3: CASSQGTETTYEQYF. The CDR3 region has the DNA TGCGCCAGCAGCCAAGGAACGGAGACCACCTACGAGCAGTACTTC.

To note about this clonotype: This may be a read error, as it is one base from a much larger clone. V usage is TRBV11-2 and J usage is TRBJ2-2, with TRBD2 matching 14 bases. This CDR3 region has 15 residues. Germline values: CDR1 SGHAT, CDR2 FQNNGV. DNA for the CDR3: TGTGACAGCACCGGGACTAGCGGGAGTATCGGGGAGCTGTTTTTT. Translated, it gives CDSTGTSGSIGELFF.

The chain uses TRBV19 and TRBJ2-7; the D is unclear. The CDR3 spans 15 residues. Germline CDR1 reads LNHDA; CDR2 reads SQIVND (reference sequence). V dropped 3 bases and J dropped 0 bases, with 12 bases sitting between them. The CDR3 loop reads CASSIDPQSSYEQYF. As DNA, the CDR3 is TGTGCCAGTAGTATCGATCCTCAGAGCTCCTACGAGCAGTACTTC.